This T cell receptor (beta chain) was recovered during a study of blood T cell repertoires in COVID-19. Turning to the study itself: Researchers got acute and convalescent COVID-19 samples from the United States, Italy and Spain. Sources were T cells, B-cell-depleted T cells, or PBMCs; the material itself was cDNA or gDNA.

As originally analysed: Quantification of nucleated cells was approximated via reference gene primer amplification. Libraries were prepared by immunoSEQ multiplex PCR; TCRdb keeps only in-frame clonotypes and omits some of them. V and J calls and clone size come straight from that table; D and trimming were deduced from the DNA. This table has about 210,000 clones, around nine tenths appearing once. Germline CDR1 SEHNR, CDR2 FQNEAQ (reference sequence). CDR3 length equals 15 residues. V was clipped by 5 bases and J by 7 bases, with 17 bases between them. The receptor comes from a man aged 55 to 70 with acute or convalescent COVID-19. The gene calls are TRBV7-9 and TRBJ2-2; D possibly corresponds to TRBD1 (6 bases). Sequencing input: peripheral blood. The CDR3 reads CASSPVQGRGGELFF. In nucleotides, the CDR3 is TGTGCCAGCAGCCCCGTACAGGGCAGGGGCGGGGAGCTGTTTTTT.